This TCR beta chain was sequenced in a study of blood T cell repertoires in COVID-19. Whole-study context: COVID-19 samples from acute and convalescent phases originated in the United States, Italy and Spain. In each case, the material was cDNA or gDNA derived from T cells, B-cell-depleted T cells, or PBMCs.

A few counts support this clone. CDR1 and CDR2 (germline): LNHDA, SQIVND (reference sequence). V shed 5 bases and J 3 bases; nucleotides not matched to a gene: 5. This CDR3 has 14 amino acids. Per the original data handling: How many nucleated cells were present was estimated from reference gene primer amplification. Libraries were prepared by immunoSEQ multiplex PCR; TCRdb keeps only in-frame clonotypes and omits some of them. From that table come the V and J calls and clone size; the DNA was used to work out D and trimming. The sample has roughly 120,000 clones; 70% to 85% are singletons. The material sequenced was peripheral blood. The V gene is TRBV19, the J gene TRBJ1-1; 8 nucleotides line up with TRBD1. The TCR was taken from a man between 65 and 80 years old with active or convalescent COVID-19. CDR3 in amino acids: CASSQQGVDTEAFF. Written as DNA, the CDR3 is TGTGCCAGTAGTCAACAGGGGGTTGACACTGAAGCTTTCTTT.